These T cell receptor beta chains were read from a single sample in a study of blood T cell repertoires in COVID-19. TCRdb's table, derived via immunoSEQ multiplex PCR, lists solely in-frame clones and lacks some. The sample consists of 150,000 to 200,000 clones, roughly 90% of them appearing once. The sample comprised peripheral blood. These receptor sequences come from a man between 18 and 35 years old with acute or convalescent COVID-19. CDR3s include the opening cysteine and the closing phenylalanine or tryptophan. D genes are given only for firm matches. The listing skips clone size in some rows; elsewhere it reads once, few, many or a size class.

abundance: -; d_gene: TRBD2; j_gene: TRBJ2-1; v_gene: TRBV27; CDR3aa: CASSTRTSGREFF; CDR3nt: TGTGCCAGCAGTACCCGGACTAGCGGGAGAGAGTTCTTC
abundance: -; d_gene: TRBD1; j_gene: TRBJ2-7; v_gene: TRBV27; CDR3aa: CASSAFWGQGLYEQYF; CDR3nt: TGTGCCAGCAGTGCGTTCTGGGGACAGGGCCTCTACGAGCAGTACTTC
abundance: -; d_gene: -; j_gene: TRBJ1-1; v_gene: TRBV12-2; CDR3aa: CASRFFNTEAFF; CDR3nt: TGTGCAAGTCGCTTCTTTAACACTGAAGCTTTCTTT
abundance: -; d_gene: -; j_gene: TRBJ2-7; v_gene: TRBV5-3; CDR3aa: CARSLEERYEQYF; CDR3nt: TGTGCCAGAAGCTTGGAGGAGAGGTACGAGCAGTACTTC
abundance: few; d_gene: -; j_gene: TRBJ1-5; v_gene: TRBV24-1; CDR3aa: CATYLFINYQPQHF; CDR3nt: TGTGCCACCTATTTATTCATAAACTATCAGCCCCAGCATTTT
abundance: -; d_gene: TRBD1; j_gene: TRBJ1-2; v_gene: TRBV30; CDR3aa: CAWKQGTGYTF; CDR3nt: TGTGCCTGGAAACAGGGGACTGGCTACACCTTC
abundance: -; d_gene: -; j_gene: TRBJ2-7; v_gene: TRBV6-5; CDR3aa: CASSRGTAVTGEQYF; CDR3nt: TGTGCCAGCAGTCGCGGGACAGCGGTCACTGGGGAGCAGTACTTC
abundance: -; d_gene: -; j_gene: TRBJ1-2; v_gene: TRBV24-1; CDR3aa: CATRKTDDGYTF; CDR3nt: TGTGCCACCAGAAAGACAGATGATGGCTACACCTTC
abundance: -; d_gene: TRBD1; j_gene: TRBJ1-4; v_gene: TRBV12-3/TRBV12-4; CDR3aa: CASTGGAYEKLFF; CDR3nt: TGTGCCAGCACAGGGGGAGCCTATGAAAAACTGTTTTTT
abundance: -; d_gene: TRBD1; j_gene: TRBJ1-1; v_gene: TRBV5-5; CDR3aa: CASSRGTGGDGDTEAFF; CDR3nt: TGTGCCAGCAGCAGGGGGACAGGGGGTGATGGGGACACTGAAGCTTTCTTT
abundance: -; d_gene: -; j_gene: TRBJ1-4; v_gene: TRBV27; CDR3aa: CASRVGNEKLFF; CDR3nt: TGTGCCAGCCGGGTGGGTAATGAAAAACTGTTTTTT
abundance: once; d_gene: TRBD1; j_gene: TRBJ1-1; v_gene: TRBV14; CDR3aa: CASSPDRALGAFF; CDR3nt: TGTGCCAGCAGCCCCGACAGGGCCCTAGGGGCTTTCTTT
abundance: -; d_gene: -; j_gene: TRBJ2-7; v_gene: TRBV18; CDR3aa: CASSPAGREQYF; CDR3nt: TGTGCCAGCTCACCAGCGGGCCGGGAGCAGTACTTC
abundance: -; d_gene: -; j_gene: TRBJ2-3; v_gene: TRBV19; CDR3aa: CASSIRSGVGDTQYF; CDR3nt: TGTGCCAGTAGCATCAGGTCTGGCGTTGGGGATACGCAGTATTTT
abundance: -; d_gene: -; j_gene: TRBJ1-1; v_gene: TRBV19; CDR3aa: CATHPGLETMNTEAFF; CDR3nt: TGTGCCACCCACCCGGGTCTAGAAACCATGAACACTGAAGCTTTCTTT
abundance: few; d_gene: TRBD1; j_gene: TRBJ1-3; v_gene: TRBV7-8; CDR3aa: CASSLLLGTAGNTIYF; CDR3nt: TGTGCCAGCAGCTTACTACTAGGGACAGCTGGAAACACCATATATTTT
abundance: -; d_gene: -; j_gene: TRBJ1-3; v_gene: TRBV13; CDR3aa: CASSPRTAGNTIYF; CDR3nt: TGTGCCAGCAGCCCTAGGACAGCTGGAAACACCATATATTTT
abundance: once; d_gene: -; j_gene: TRBJ2-3; v_gene: TRBV29-1; CDR3aa: CSAYIGTDTQYF; CDR3nt: TGCAGCGCCTACATCGGGACAGATACGCAGTATTTT
abundance: -; d_gene: -; j_gene: TRBJ2-3; v_gene: TRBV27; CDR3aa: CASSLTGLDTQYF; CDR3nt: TGTGCCAGCAGTTTAACAGGTTTAGATACGCAGTATTTT
abundance: -; d_gene: TRBD1; j_gene: TRBJ1-2; v_gene: TRBV19; CDR3aa: CASSPWTGASYTF; CDR3nt: TGTGCCAGTAGTCCTTGGACAGGGGCGAGCTACACCTTC
abundance: -; d_gene: -; j_gene: TRBJ2-3; v_gene: TRBV5-1; CDR3aa: CASSLTQGITDTQYF; CDR3nt: TGCGCCAGCAGCTTGACTCAGGGGATCACAGATACGCAGTATTTT
abundance: -; d_gene: -; j_gene: TRBJ2-7; v_gene: TRBV30; CDR3aa: CAWSAAVEQYF; CDR3nt: TGTGCCTGGAGCGCCGCGGTCGAGCAGTACTTC
abundance: -; d_gene: -; j_gene: TRBJ2-7; v_gene: TRBV15; CDR3aa: CATSTPSGGFYEQYF; CDR3nt: TGTGCCACCAGCACCCCCAGTGGCGGTTTCTACGAGCAGTACTTC